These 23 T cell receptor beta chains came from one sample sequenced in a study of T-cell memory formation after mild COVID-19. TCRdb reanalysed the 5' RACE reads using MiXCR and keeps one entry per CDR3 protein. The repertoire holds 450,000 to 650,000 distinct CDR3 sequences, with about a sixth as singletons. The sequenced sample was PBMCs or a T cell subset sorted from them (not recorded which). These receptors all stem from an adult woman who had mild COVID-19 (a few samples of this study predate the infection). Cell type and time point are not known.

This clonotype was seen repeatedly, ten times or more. The CDR3 sequence: CASSQLAGGPRYEQYF. The CDR3 bases are TGTGCCAGCAGCCAACTAGCGGGAGGGCCGAGGTACGAGCAGTACTTC. The chain combines TRBV7-2 with TRBJ2-7; the match to TRBD2 covers 13 bases. With V trimmed by 5 bases and J by 4 bases, 8 bases remained unmatched. The germline V gene encodes CDR1 SGHTA and CDR2 FQGNSA. The CDR3 has 16 amino acids.

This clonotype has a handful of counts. CDR3 DNA: TGTGCCAGTAGTAGCGGACTAGCGGGAGTTTATAAGACCCAGTACTTC. Translating it yields CASSSGLAGVYKTQYF. The chain uses TRBV19 and TRBJ2-5; 13 bases fit TRBD2. CDR3 size: 16 residues. V was pared by 4 bases and J by 6 bases, with 8 bases of the junction left unmatched. The germline CDR1 and CDR2 sequences are LNHDA and SQIVND (reference sequence).

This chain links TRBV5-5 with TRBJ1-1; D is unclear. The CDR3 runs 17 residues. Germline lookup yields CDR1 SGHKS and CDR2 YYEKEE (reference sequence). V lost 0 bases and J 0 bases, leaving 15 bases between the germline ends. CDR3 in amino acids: CASSLAKATTMNTEAFF. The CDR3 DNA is TGTGCCAGCAGCTTGGCCAAGGCGACTACTATGAACACTGAAGCTTTCTTT.

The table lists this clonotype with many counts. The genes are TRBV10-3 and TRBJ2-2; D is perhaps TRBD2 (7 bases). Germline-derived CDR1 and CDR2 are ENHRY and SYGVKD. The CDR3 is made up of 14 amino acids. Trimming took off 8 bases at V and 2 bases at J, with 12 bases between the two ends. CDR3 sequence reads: CAIGGASNTGELFF. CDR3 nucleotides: TGTGCCATCGGGGGGGCATCCAACACCGGGGAGCTGTTTTTT.

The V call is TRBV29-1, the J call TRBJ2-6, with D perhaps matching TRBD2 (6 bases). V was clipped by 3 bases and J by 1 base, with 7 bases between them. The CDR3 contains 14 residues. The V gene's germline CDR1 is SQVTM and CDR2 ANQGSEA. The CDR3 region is CSVDAGSGANVLTF. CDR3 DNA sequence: TGCAGCGTTGATGCGGGATCTGGGGCCAACGTCCTGACTTTC.

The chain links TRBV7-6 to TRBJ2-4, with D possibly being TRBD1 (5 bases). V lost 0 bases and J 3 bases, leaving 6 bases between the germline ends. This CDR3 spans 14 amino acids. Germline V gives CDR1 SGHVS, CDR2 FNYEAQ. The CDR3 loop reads CASSLAGDKNIQYF. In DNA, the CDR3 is TGTGCCAGCAGCTTAGCAGGGGACAAAAACATTCAGTACTTC.

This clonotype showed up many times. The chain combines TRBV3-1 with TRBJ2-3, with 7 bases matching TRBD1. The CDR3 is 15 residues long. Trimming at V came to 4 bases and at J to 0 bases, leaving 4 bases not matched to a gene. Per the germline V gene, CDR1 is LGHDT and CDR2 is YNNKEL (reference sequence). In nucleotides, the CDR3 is TGTGCCAGCAGCCCAGGGACAGATAGCACAGATACGCAGTATTTT. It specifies CASSPGTDSTDTQYF.

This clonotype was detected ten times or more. This CDR3 is CASSKGTPTGELFF. The CDR3 DNA reads TGTGCCAGCAGCAAGGGGACACCGACCGGGGAGCTGTTTTTT. The gene calls are TRBV7-3 and TRBJ2-2, with D possibly being TRBD1 (6 bases). Germline V gene data show CDR1 as SGHTA and CDR2 as FQGTGA. This CDR3 is 14 amino acids long. The germline V and J ends were trimmed by 5 bases and 5 bases, with 12 bases remaining between them.

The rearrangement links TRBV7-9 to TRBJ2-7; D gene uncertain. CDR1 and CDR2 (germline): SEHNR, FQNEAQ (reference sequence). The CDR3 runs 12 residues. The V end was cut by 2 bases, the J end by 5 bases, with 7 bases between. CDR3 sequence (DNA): TGTGCCAGCAGCTTAAGTCTCCACGAGCAGTACTTC. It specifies CASSLSLHEQYF.

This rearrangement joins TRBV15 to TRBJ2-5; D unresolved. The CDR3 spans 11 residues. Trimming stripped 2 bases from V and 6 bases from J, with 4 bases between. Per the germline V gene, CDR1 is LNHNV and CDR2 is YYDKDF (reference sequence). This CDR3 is CATSRSQTQYF. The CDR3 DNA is TGTGCCACCAGCAGATCACAGACCCAGTACTTC.

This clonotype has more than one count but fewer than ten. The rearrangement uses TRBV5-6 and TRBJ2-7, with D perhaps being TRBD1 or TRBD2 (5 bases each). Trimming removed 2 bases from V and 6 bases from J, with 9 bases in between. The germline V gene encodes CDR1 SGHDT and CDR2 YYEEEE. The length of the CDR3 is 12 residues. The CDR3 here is CASSFSGAEQYF. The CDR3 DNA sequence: TGTGCCAGCAGCTTCTCCGGGGCCGAGCAGTACTTC.

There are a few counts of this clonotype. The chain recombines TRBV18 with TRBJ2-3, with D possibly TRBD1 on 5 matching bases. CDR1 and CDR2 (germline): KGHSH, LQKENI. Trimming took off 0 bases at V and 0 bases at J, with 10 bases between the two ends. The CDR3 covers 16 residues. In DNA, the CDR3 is TGTGCCAGCTCACCACCAAATCAGGGAAGCACAGATACGCAGTATTTT. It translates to CASSPPNQGSTDTQYF. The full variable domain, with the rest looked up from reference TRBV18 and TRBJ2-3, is NAGVMQNPRHLVRRRGQEARLRCSPMKGHSHVYWYRQLPEEGLKFMVYLQKENIIDESGMPKERFSAEFPKEGPSILRIQQVVRGDSAAYFCASSPPNQGSTDTQYFGPGTRLTVL.

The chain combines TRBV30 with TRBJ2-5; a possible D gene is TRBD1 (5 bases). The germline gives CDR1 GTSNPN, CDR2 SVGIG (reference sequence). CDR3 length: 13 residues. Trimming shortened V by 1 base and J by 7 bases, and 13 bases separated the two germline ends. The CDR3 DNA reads TGTGCCTGGAGTGAGCAAGGCCAGGGGACCCAGTACTTC. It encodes CAWSEQGQGTQYF.

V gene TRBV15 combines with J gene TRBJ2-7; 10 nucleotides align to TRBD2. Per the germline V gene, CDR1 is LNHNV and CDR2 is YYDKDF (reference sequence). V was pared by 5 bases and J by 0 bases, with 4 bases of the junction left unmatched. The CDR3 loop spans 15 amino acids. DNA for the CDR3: TGTGCCACCAGCGGCACTAGCGGGGCCTCCTACGAGCAGTACTTC. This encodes CATSGTSGASYEQYF. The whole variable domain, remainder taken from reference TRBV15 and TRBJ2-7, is DAMVIQNPRYQVTQFGKPVTLSCSQTLNHNVMYWYQQKSSQAPKLLFHYYDKDFNNEADTPDNFQSRRPNTSFCFLDIRSPGLGDTAMYLCATSGTSGASYEQYFGPGTRLTVT.

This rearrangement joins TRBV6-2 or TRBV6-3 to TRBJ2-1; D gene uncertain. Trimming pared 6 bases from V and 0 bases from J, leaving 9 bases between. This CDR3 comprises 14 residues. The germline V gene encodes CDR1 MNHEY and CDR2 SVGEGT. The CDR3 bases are TGTGCCAGCAGCCTAAAACACTCCTACAATGAGCAGTTCTTC. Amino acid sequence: CASSLKHSYNEQFF.

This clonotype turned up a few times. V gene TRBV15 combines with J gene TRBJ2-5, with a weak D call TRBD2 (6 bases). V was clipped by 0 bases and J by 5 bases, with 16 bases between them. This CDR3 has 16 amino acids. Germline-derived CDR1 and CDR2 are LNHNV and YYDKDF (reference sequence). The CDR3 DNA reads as TGTGCCACCAGCAGAGATTATCGAGGAGGGACCGAGACCCAGTACTTC. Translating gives CATSRDYRGGTETQYF.

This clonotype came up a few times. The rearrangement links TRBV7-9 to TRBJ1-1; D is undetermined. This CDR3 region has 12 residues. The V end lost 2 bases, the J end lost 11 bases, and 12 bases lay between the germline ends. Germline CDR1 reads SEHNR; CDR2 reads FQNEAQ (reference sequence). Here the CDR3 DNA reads TGTGCCAGCAGCTTATTAGTTCTTGGGGCTTTCTTT. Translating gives CASSLLVLGAFF. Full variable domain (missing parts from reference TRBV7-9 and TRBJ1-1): DTGVSQNPRHKITKRGQNVTFRCDPISEHNRLYWYRQTLGQGPEFLTYFQNEAQLEKSRLLSDRFSAERPKGSFSTLEIQRTEQGDSAMYLCASSLLVLGAFFGQGTRLTVV.

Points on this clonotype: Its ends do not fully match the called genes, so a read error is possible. The CDR3 DNA is TGTGCCAGCTCACCGATTGGCGAGACCCAGTGCTTC. Translating it yields CASSPIGETQCF. The J gene is TRBJ2-5, the V gene TRBV18; no clear D gene. The CDR3 consists of 12 residues. CDR1 and CDR2 (germline): KGHSH, LQKENI.

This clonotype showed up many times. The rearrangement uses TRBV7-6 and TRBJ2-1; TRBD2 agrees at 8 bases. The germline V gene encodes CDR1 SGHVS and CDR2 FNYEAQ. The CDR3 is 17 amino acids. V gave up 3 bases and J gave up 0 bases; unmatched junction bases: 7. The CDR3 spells CASSFVGAGGSYNEQFF. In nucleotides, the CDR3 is TGTGCCAGCAGCTTCGTTGGGGCGGGGGGCTCCTACAATGAGCAGTTCTTC.

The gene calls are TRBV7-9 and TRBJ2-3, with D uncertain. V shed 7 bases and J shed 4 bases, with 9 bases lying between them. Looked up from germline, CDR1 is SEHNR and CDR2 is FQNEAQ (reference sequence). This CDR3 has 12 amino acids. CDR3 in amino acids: CASTWLSDTQYF. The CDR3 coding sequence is TGTGCCAGCACCTGGTTGTCAGATACGCAGTATTTT. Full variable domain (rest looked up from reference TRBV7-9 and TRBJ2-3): DTGVSQNPRHKITKRGQNVTFRCDPISEHNRLYWYRQTLGQGPEFLTYFQNEAQLEKSRLLSDRFSAERPKGSFSTLEIQRTEQGDSAMYLCASTWLSDTQYFGPGTRLTVL.

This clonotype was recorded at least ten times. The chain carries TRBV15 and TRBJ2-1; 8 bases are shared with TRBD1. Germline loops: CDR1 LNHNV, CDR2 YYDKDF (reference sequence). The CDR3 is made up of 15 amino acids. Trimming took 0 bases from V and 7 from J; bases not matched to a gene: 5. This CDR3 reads CATSRDSRTGNEQFF. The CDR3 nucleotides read TGTGCCACCAGCAGAGATTCCCGGACAGGGAATGAGCAGTTCTTC.

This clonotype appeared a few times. In DNA form, the CDR3 reads TGTGCCAGCAGCGTAGCAGGGGACGCAAGCTACGAGCAGTACTTC. It codes for CASSVAGDASYEQYF. The genes are TRBV9 and TRBJ2-7; D may be TRBD1 (6 bases). CDR1 and CDR2 (germline): SGDLS, YYNGEE. The CDR3 covers 15 residues. V was cut by 0 bases and J by 3 bases, with 13 bases left in between.

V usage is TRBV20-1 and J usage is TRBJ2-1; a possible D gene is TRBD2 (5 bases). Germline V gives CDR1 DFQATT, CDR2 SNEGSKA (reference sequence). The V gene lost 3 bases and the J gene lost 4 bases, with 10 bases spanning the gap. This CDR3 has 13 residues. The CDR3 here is CSASPPGYNEQFF. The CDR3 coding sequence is TGCAGTGCTAGCCCGCCGGGATACAATGAGCAGTTCTTC.